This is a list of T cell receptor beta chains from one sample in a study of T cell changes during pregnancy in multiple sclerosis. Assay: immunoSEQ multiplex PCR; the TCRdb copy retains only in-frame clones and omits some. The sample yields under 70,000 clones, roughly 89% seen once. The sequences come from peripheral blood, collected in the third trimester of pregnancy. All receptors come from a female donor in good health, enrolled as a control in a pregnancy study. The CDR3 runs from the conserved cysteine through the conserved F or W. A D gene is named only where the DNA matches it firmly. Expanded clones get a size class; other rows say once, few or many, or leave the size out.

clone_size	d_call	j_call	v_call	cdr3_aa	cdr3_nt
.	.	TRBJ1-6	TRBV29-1	CSVAKGLGSPLHF	TGCAGCGTTGCTAAGGGGTTGGGGTCACCCCTCCACTTT
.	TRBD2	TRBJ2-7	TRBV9	CASSAGLAVTYEQYF	TGTGCCAGCAGCGCGGGACTAGCGGTTACATACGAGCAGTACTTC
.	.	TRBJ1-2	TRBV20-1	CSARVGEGYTF	TGCAGTGCTAGAGTCGGGGAAGGCTACACCTTC
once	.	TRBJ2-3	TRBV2	CASKGGLSTDTQYF	TGTGCCAGCAAGGGGGGGCTTAGCACAGATACGCAGTATTTT
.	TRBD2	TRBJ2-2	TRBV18	CASSPTGILAGAPPPRELFF	TGTGCCAGCTCACCTACGGGAATCCTAGCGGGCGCCCCACCCCCCCGGGAGCTGTTTTTT
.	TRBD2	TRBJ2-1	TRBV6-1	CASSELAGGYNEQFF	TGTGCCAGCAGTGAACTAGCGGGAGGGTACAATGAGCAGTTCTTC
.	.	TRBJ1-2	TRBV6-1	CASSEIPAQGGYTF	TGTGCCAGCAGTGAAATCCCCGCCCAGGGGGGCTACACCTTC
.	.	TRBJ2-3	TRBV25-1	CASRSRTNTDTQYF	TGTGCCAGCAGGAGCCGTACTAACACAGATACGCAGTATTTT
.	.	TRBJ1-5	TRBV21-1	CASSKGGRAPGGNQPQHF	TGTGCCAGCAGCAAAGGGGGCAGGGCCCCAGGCGGCAATCAGCCCCAGCATTTT
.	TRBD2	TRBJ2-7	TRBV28	CASSPPSGAPDEQYF	TGTGCCAGCAGTCCCCCTAGCGGAGCCCCCGACGAGCAGTACTTC
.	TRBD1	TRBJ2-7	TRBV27	CASSETGTPYEQYF	TGTGCCAGTAGTGAGACAGGGACCCCCTACGAGCAGTACTTC
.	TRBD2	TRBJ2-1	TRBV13	CASSLKLAGGNEQFF	TGTGCCAGCAGCTTAAAACTAGCGGGGGGCAATGAGCAGTTCTTC
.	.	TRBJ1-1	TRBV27	CASMRVGRRGPLHTEAFF	TGTGCCAGCATGAGGGTCGGGCGCAGGGGTCCGTTGCACACTGAAGCTTTCTTT
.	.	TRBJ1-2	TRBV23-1	CASSQSRAGYTF	TGCGCCAGCAGTCAATCGAGGGCCGGCTACACCTTC
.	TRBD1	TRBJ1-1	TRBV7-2	CASSLVGGAEAFF	TGTGCCAGCAGCTTAGTAGGGGGCGCTGAAGCTTTCTTT
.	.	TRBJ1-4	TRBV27	CASSLLGGGEKLFF	TGTGCCAGCAGTTTACTCGGCGGAGGTGAAAAACTGTTTTTT
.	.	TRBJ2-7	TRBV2	CASSEGTLSYEQYF	TGTGCCAGCAGTGAAGGGACTTTATCCTACGAGCAGTACTTC
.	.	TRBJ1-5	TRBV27	CASSPLRQSPGLDQHF	TGTGCCAGCAGTCCACTACGACAGAGCCCTGGTCTGGACCAGCATTTT
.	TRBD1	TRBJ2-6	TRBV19	CARSRQGQLPSGANVLTF	TGTGCCCGTAGTCGACAGGGGCAATTACCCTCTGGGGCCAACGTCCTGACTTTC
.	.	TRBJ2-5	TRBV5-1	CASSLVANTGETQYF	TGCGCCAGCAGCTTGGTCGCAAATACGGGAGAGACCCAGTACTTC
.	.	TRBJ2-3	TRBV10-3	CAIRSGDTDTQYF	TGTGCCATCAGAAGCGGAGACACAGATACGCAGTATTTT
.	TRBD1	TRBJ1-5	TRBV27	CASSKQGAQGQPQHF	TGTGCCAGCAGTAAGCAGGGGGCGCAGGGTCAGCCCCAGCATTTT
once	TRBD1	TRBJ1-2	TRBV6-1	CASSEGEYRDREGGYTF	TGTGCCAGCAGTGAAGGTGAGTATCGGGACAGGGAGGGTGGCTACACCTTC
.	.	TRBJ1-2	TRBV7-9	CASSGLVEGWSGYTF	TGTGCCAGCAGCGGACTTGTAGAGGGTTGGAGCGGCTACACCTTC
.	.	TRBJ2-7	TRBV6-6	CASSRTSYEQYF	TGTGCCAGCAGTCGGACTTCCTACGAGCAGTACTTC
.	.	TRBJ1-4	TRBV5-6	CASSLEQTNEKLFF	TGTGCCAGCAGCTTGGAACAGACTAATGAAAAACTGTTTTTT
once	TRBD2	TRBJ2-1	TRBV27	CASSISGTVNEQFF	TGTGCCAGCAGTATTAGCGGGACGGTCAATGAGCAGTTCTTC
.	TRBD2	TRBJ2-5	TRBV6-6	CASSLAEETQYF	TGTGCCAGCAGCCTAGCGGAAGAGACCCAGTACTTC
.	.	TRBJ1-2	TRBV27	CASSLGGAPSLYGYTF	TGTGCCAGCAGTTTAGGGGGGGCCCCCAGTCTCTATGGCTACACCTTC
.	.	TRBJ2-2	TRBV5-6	CASSLEEKNTGELFF	TGTGCCAGCAGCTTGGAAGAGAAAAACACCGGGGAGCTGTTTTTT
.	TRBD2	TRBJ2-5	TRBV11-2	CASSLAVPAGADGETQYF	TGTGCCAGCAGCTTAGCAGTCCCAGCGGGGGCCGACGGGGAGACCCAGTACTTC
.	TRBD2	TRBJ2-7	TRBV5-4	CASSDGLAGTYEQYF	TGTGCCAGCAGCGATGGACTAGCGGGGACCTACGAGCAGTACTTC
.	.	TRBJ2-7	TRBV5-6	CASSLAGPGTEQYF	TGTGCCAGCAGCTTGGCTGGCCCAGGGACTGAGCAGTACTTC
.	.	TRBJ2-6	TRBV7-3	CASTTDHSGANVLTF	TGTGCCAGCACCACAGACCACTCTGGGGCCAACGTCCTGACTTTC
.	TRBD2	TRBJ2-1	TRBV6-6	CASSYSGGAQVEQFF	TGTGCCAGCAGTTACTCCGGGGGGGCTCAAGTTGAGCAGTTCTTC
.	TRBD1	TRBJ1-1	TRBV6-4	CASSDRTGEAFF	TGTGCCAGCAGTGACAGGACAGGGGAAGCTTTCTTT
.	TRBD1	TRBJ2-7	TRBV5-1	CASTASPGTGGEQYF	TGCGCCAGCACCGCGTCCCCCGGGACAGGGGGCGAGCAGTACTTC
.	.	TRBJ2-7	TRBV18	CASSPETYEQYF	TGTGCCAGCTCACCAGAGACCTACGAGCAGTACTTC
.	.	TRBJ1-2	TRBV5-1	CASGGGSSNYGYTF	TGCGCCAGCGGCGGGGGGAGCTCCAACTATGGCTACACCTTC
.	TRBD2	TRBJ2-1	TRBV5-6	CASSLYLAGGNEQFF	TGTGCCAGCAGCTTGTATCTAGCGGGAGGGAATGAGCAGTTCTTC
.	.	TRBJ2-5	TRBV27	CASSRRGDRGETQYF	TGTGCCAGCAGCAGGAGGGGGGACAGAGGGGAGACCCAGTACTTC
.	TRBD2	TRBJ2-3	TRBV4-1	CASSQASGGRKDTQYF	TGCGCCAGCAGCCAAGCAAGCGGGGGGCGTAAAGATACGCAGTATTTT
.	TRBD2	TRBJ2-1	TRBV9	CASSVEGLAGYNEQFF	TGTGCCAGCAGCGTAGAGGGACTAGCGGGCTACAATGAGCAGTTCTTC
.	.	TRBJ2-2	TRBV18	CASSPPSQGSGELFF	TGTGCCAGCTCACCACCGAGTCAGGGATCCGGGGAGCTGTTTTTT
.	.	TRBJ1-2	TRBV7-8	CASSFGGAGGYTF	TGTGCCAGCAGCTTTGGGGGCGCGGGTGGCTACACCTTC